A selection of T cell receptor beta chains follows, all from one sample in a study of shared clonotypes between healthy human individuals. Produced via immunoSEQ multiplex PCR; TCRdb's table is partial and in-frame only. The data contain more than 2 million clones, roughly 95% of them seen just once; the ten biggest clones take up roughly 0.13%. Specimen: naive CD4+ T cells sorted from blood. These receptors were taken from a man between 18 and 29 years old in good health. Each CDR3 is given with its conserved first and last residue. Each record gives: J gene, V gene, clone size, D gene, CDR3 DNA, CDR3 protein. A D gene is named only where the DNA matches it firmly. Clone size, where shown, is once, few, many, or a class for clones that have expanded.

J: TRBJ1-2; V: TRBV28; size: few; D: NA; DNA: TGTGCCAGTACAATGTGGGAAACCTATGGCTACACCTTC; CDR3: CASTMWETYGYTF
J: TRBJ2-2; V: TRBV5-1; size: NA; D: TRBD2; DNA: TGCGCCAGCAGCTTGGATGGCGGGAGGACCGGGGAGCTGTTTTTT; CDR3: CASSLDGGRTGELFF
J: TRBJ2-1; V: TRBV10-1; size: NA; D: TRBD2; DNA: TGCGCCAGCAGTGACCTAGCGGGAGCTTACAATGAGCAGTTCTTC; CDR3: CASSDLAGAYNEQFF
J: TRBJ2-3; V: TRBV29-1; size: NA; D: NA; DNA: TGCAGCGGGCGATCGGCGGGTTGGTCAGATACGCAGTATTTT; CDR3: CSGRSAGWSDTQYF
J: TRBJ1-2; V: TRBV6-1; size: NA; D: NA; DNA: TGTGCCAGCAGTGAAGCCCGACAGGATCTCTATGGCTACACCTTC; CDR3: CASSEARQDLYGYTF
J: TRBJ2-7; V: TRBV18; size: NA; D: TRBD2; DNA: TGTGCCAGCTCACCACAGGTTAGCGGGGGGCCCTACGAGCAGTACTTC; CDR3: CASSPQVSGGPYEQYF
J: TRBJ2-7; V: TRBV6-1; size: NA; D: NA; DNA: TGTGCCAGCAGTGAAGCCCGAAGGACAAGCAAATACGAGCAGTACTTC; CDR3: CASSEARRTSKYEQYF
J: TRBJ1-1; V: TRBV6-1; size: NA; D: TRBD1; DNA: TGTGCCAGCAGTGTCTCCCGGGTTGGACAGGGGGCGATACGCACTGAAGCTTTCTTT; CDR3: CASSVSRVGQGAIRTEAFF
J: TRBJ2-7; V: TRBV29-1; size: NA; D: TRBD2; DNA: TGCAGCGTTGAAAGCGGGGGGTACGAGCAGTACTTC; CDR3: CSVESGGYEQYF
J: TRBJ1-4; V: TRBV5-1; size: NA; D: TRBD1; DNA: TGCGCCAGCAGGATTCGGACAGGGGCGGGGGAAAAACTGTTTTTT; CDR3: CASRIRTGAGEKLFF